This T cell receptor beta chain was recovered during a study of early T cells in non-severe SARS-CoV-2 infection. Study-level points and caveats: Reliance on VDJdb matching favored anti-spike CD8 responses; private and CD4 specificities were missed.

Each single cDNA molecule received a unique molecular identifier. MiXCR was run by TCRdb on the 5' RACE reads, yielding one entry per CDR3 protein. This table holds approximately 75,000 distinct CDR3 sequences, 4% to 6% found once. This clonotype came up many times. As yet, its antigen is unknown. In germline, CDR1 is MNHEY, CDR2 SVGEGT. Trimming removed 5 bases from V and 5 bases from J, with 17 bases in between. The CDR3 has 15 residues. This sequence joins TRBV6-2 or TRBV6-3 and TRBJ2-3, with D hard to call. The sequence was collected from an adult who was a healthcare worker with PCR-confirmed SARS-CoV-2 infection or an uninfected control (not recorded which). The donor label of this sample is uncertain. Specimen: whole blood, collected at baseline. The CDR3 DNA sequence: TGTGCCAGCAGTGGCTTTGCGGCTTCTATAGATACGCAGTATTTT. The encoded protein is CASSGFAASIDTQYF.